A selection of T cell receptor beta chains follows, all from one sample in a study of shared clonotypes between healthy human individuals. Measured with immunoSEQ multiplex PCR; TCRdb has only the in-frame clones, and not every one. The data show 800,000 to 950,000 clones, about 97% seen once. The material sequenced was naive CD8+ T cells sorted from blood. The origin of the receptors is a man aged 25-45 years in good health. The conserved cysteine and the conserved F or W are not part of the CDR3 here. The order of the fields is V gene, J gene, CDR3 protein.

V: TRBV7-8; J: TRBJ1-1; CDR3: ASSFSPRGLNTEAF
V: TRBV29-1; J: TRBJ2-7; CDR3: SVEISGTYEQY
V: TRBV11-2; J: TRBJ2-1; CDR3: ASSLEPPGQSSYNEQF
V: TRBV13; J: TRBJ2-1; CDR3: ASRVAGEDNEQF
V: TRBV29-1; J: TRBJ1-4; CDR3: SVPDRVNEKLF
V: TRBV4-1; J: TRBJ2-7; CDR3: ASSQVGAGVEQY
V: TRBV6-1; J: TRBJ1-1; CDR3: ASSGYYTEAF
V: TRBV11-2; J: TRBJ1-1; CDR3: ASSFPGGLPEAF
V: TRBV27; J: TRBJ1-1; CDR3: ASTGGLRNTEAF
V: TRBV15; J: TRBJ1-3; CDR3: ATSRDSGGSGNTIY
V: TRBV11-2; J: TRBJ2-3; CDR3: ASSPKTDTQY
V: TRBV9; J: TRBJ2-5; CDR3: ASSAGLDGEETQY
V: TRBV30; J: TRBJ2-7; CDR3: ASKPSGAGTYEQY
V: TRBV15; J: TRBJ2-1; CDR3: ATSGYSGNSYNEQF
V: TRBV27; J: TRBJ1-5; CDR3: ASSLTVSGYSNQPQH
V: TRBV28; J: TRBJ1-1; CDR3: ASSPWKLNTEAF
V: TRBV28; J: TRBJ2-1; CDR3: ASKREFSYNEQF
V: TRBV19; J: TRBJ1-1; CDR3: ASTLGPGQAVGEAF
V: TRBV4-1; J: TRBJ2-1; CDR3: ASSPLAGGGHNEQF
V: TRBV5-4; J: TRBJ2-7; CDR3: ASSPGQGRYEQY
V: TRBV28; J: TRBJ1-4; CDR3: ATCSGQREKLF
V: TRBV10-2; J: TRBJ2-7; CDR3: ASGGTGVFTQPYEQY